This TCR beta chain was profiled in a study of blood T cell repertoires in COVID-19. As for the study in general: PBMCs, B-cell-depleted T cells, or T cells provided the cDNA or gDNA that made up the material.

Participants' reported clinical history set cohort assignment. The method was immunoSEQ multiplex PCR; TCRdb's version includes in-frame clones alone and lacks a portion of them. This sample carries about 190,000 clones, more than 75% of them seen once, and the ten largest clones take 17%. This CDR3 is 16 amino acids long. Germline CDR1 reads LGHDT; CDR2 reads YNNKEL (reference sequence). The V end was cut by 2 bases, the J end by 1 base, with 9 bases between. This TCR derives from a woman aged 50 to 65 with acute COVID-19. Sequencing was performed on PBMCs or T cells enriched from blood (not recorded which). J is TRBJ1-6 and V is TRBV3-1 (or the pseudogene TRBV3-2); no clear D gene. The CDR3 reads CASSQNAGSYNSPLHF. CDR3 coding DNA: TGTGCCAGCAGCCAAAATGCGGGTTCCTATAATTCACCCCTCCACTTT.